Below, 21 T cell receptor beta chains from the same sample are listed, as sequenced in a study of blood T cell repertoires in COVID-19. Profiled with immunoSEQ multiplex PCR; TCRdb holds only in-frame clones, not every one. The sample holds a few hundred thousand clones, around 89% seen once. The specimen was PBMCs or T cells enriched from blood (not recorded which). Source of these receptors: a woman under 30 who had recovered from COVID-19.

A single count supports this clone. The gene calls are TRBV3-1 (or the pseudogene TRBV3-2) and TRBJ1-5, with 9 bases that match TRBD1. This CDR3 contains 16 residues. J gave up 7 bases and V 0 bases, and 7 bases lay outside the gene matches. Per the germline V gene, CDR1 is LGHDT and CDR2 is YNNKEL (reference sequence). CDR3 DNA: TGTGCCAGCAGCCAAGATACGGGACAGGGAAGGCAGCCCCAGCATTTT. The encoded protein is CASSQDTGQGRQPQHF.

The V call is TRBV9, the J call TRBJ1-2; TRBD1 might be the D (6 bases). The germline gives CDR1 SGDLS, CDR2 YYNGEE. The V end was cut by 9 bases, the J end by 8 bases, with 17 bases between. The CDR3 loop spans 12 amino acids. CDR3 bases: TGTGCCACCACGGAAGGGGGTCGAGGCTACACCTTC. Its protein product is CATTEGGRGYTF.

The CDR3 loop is CAGSTIEGGLSLAFF. In DNA form, the CDR3 reads TGTGCCGGCTCTACAATAGAGGGAGGTCTCTCGTTAGCTTTCTTT. V is TRBV21-1 and J is TRBJ1-1. TRBV21-1 is marked as a pseudogene. The length of the CDR3 is 15 residues.

The chain couples TRBV3-1 (or the pseudogene TRBV3-2) to TRBJ2-1; the match to TRBD2 covers 14 bases. In germline, CDR1 is LGHDT, CDR2 YNNKEL (reference sequence). J was trimmed by 4 bases and V by 4 bases; bases with no gene match: 6. The CDR3 is 17 residues long. The CDR3: CASSPRTSGGRYNEQFF. The CDR3 bases are TGTGCCAGCAGCCCCCGGACTAGCGGGGGGCGATACAATGAGCAGTTCTTC.

V gene TRBV5-4 combines with J gene TRBJ1-1; D is possibly TRBD1 (5 bases). Trimming left V 4 bases short and J 1 base short, with 8 bases between. Per the germline V gene, CDR1 is SGHNT and CDR2 is YYREEE (reference sequence). This CDR3 comprises 13 residues. The DNA for the CDR3 is TGTGCCAGCAGCCGAGGACAGAACACTGAAGCTTTCTTT. Amino acids: CASSRGQNTEAFF.

This sequence joins TRBV2 and TRBJ1-2; D possibly corresponds to TRBD1 (5 bases). Germline assignment: CDR1 SNHLY and CDR2 FYNNEI. V lost 6 bases to trimming and J lost 0 bases, with 11 bases between them. The CDR3 is 14 amino acids. The CDR3 DNA reads as TGTGCCAGCAGCGCGGGACCGGCTAACTATGGCTACACCTTC. Amino acids: CASSAGPANYGYTF.

This chain links TRBV7-9 with TRBJ1-2; possible D gene TRBD1, 6 bases. The germline CDR1 and CDR2 sequences are SEHNR and FQNEAQ (reference sequence). This CDR3 has 15 amino acids. V was shortened by 7 bases and J by 4 bases, with 19 bases between the two germline ends. CDR3 DNA: TGTGCCAGCACGTCCCCCGGCGGGGGCGGCTATGGCTACACCTTC. Translating it yields CASTSPGGGGYGYTF.

J is TRBJ1-2 and V is TRBV19; possible D gene TRBD1, 5 bases. There are 12 residues in the CDR3. The germline gives CDR1 LNHDA, CDR2 SQIVND (reference sequence). Trimming removed 7 bases from V and 2 bases from J, with 8 bases in between. CDR3 residues: CASTAGNYGYTF. DNA for the CDR3: TGTGCCAGTACAGCAGGGAACTATGGCTACACCTTC.

The gene calls are TRBV27 and TRBJ1-2, with D uncertain. This CDR3 spans 11 amino acids. The V gene's germline CDR1 is MNHEY and CDR2 SMNVEV (reference sequence). Trimming cost V 10 bases and J 4 bases, with 10 bases left between them. CDR3 DNA: TGTGCCACTGGCGGTGTCTATGGCTACACCTTC. This codes for CATGGVYGYTF.

The rearrangement links TRBV25-1 to TRBJ2-1; perhaps TRBD1 as D (6 bases). CDR3 length: 13 residues. Deletions cut 10 bases from V and 2 bases from J, with 12 bases between. Looked up from germline, CDR1 is MGHDK and CDR2 is SYGVNS. In DNA form, the CDR3 reads TGTGCCACTACGACAGGAACCTACAATGAGCAGTTCTTC. As protein: CATTTGTYNEQFF.

V and J are TRBV2 and TRBJ1-2, with TRBD1 matching 12 bases. Germline V CDR1 and CDR2: SNHLY, FYNNEI. J gave up 4 bases and V 11 bases, and 8 bases lay outside the gene matches. The CDR3 is 14 residues long. The CDR3 coding sequence is TGTGCCGGAGTGGGACAGGGGGCAATCTATGGCTACACCTTC. This gives the protein CAGVGQGAIYGYTF.

This chain joins TRBV7-9 and TRBJ2-5, with 11 bases matching TRBD2. The junction had 10 bases not matched to a gene; V was cut back by 1 base and J by 0 bases. The CDR3 runs 19 residues. The germline V gene has CDR1 SEHNR and CDR2 FQNEAQ (reference sequence). In DNA form, the CDR3 reads TGTGCCAGCAGCTTAGTCCTAGCGGGGGGCGTTCTGTACCAAGAGACCCAGTACTTC. Residues: CASSLVLAGGVLYQETQYF.

The rearrangement joins TRBV5-6 to TRBJ2-1, with unresolved D. V was pared by 6 bases and J by 5 bases, with 6 bases between. This CDR3 spans 11 amino acids. The V gene's germline CDR1 is SGHDT and CDR2 YYEEEE. CDR3 sequence: CASTFNNEQFF. The DNA of the CDR3 is TGTGCCAGCACCTTCAACAATGAGCAGTTCTTC. The full variable domain, in which reference TRBV5-6 and TRBJ2-1 provide the parts outside the CDR3, is DAGVTQSPTHLIKTRGQQVTLRCSPKSGHDTVSWYQQALGQGPQFIFQYYEEEERQRGNFPDRFSGHQFPNYSSELNVNALLLGDSALYLCASTFNNEQFFGPGTRLTVL.

This sequence joins TRBV19 and TRBJ1-3, with 12 bases identical to TRBD1. The CDR3 runs 17 residues. Germline CDR1 LNHDA, CDR2 SQIVND (reference sequence). With 5 bases clipped from V and 7 bases from J, the junction kept 12 bases outside the gene matches. The CDR3 bases are TGTGCCAGTAGTTACCCCCGGGACAGGGGGCCGACGAACACCATATATTTT. It codes for CASSYPRDRGPTNTIYF. Combining the CDR3 with reference TRBV19 and TRBJ1-3 gives the whole variable domain DGGITQSPKYLFRKEGQNVTLSCEQNLNHDAMYWYRQDPGQGLRLIYYSQIVNDFQKGDIAEGYSVSREKKESFPLTVTSAQKNPTAFYLCASSYPRDRGPTNTIYFGEGSWLTVV.

The chain links TRBV9 to TRBJ1-4; 8 bases align to TRBD1. The V segment lost 4 bases and the J segment 4 bases; nucleotides outside the gene matches: 3. In germline, CDR1 is SGDLS, CDR2 YYNGEE. This CDR3 has 14 amino acids. This CDR3 reads CASSLDRVNEKLFF. Written as DNA, the CDR3 is TGTGCCAGCAGCCTGGACAGGGTTAATGAAAAACTGTTTTTT.

V gene TRBV10-3 combines with J gene TRBJ2-3; 9 bases map to TRBD2. J was trimmed by 5 bases and V by 3 bases; bases with no gene match: 15. Germline V gene sequence: CDR1 ENHRY, CDR2 SYGVKD. The CDR3 runs 18 residues. This CDR3 is CAISEGVSRGGPGDTQYF. CDR3 in DNA: TGTGCCATCAGTGAAGGGGTCTCGCGGGGGGGCCCTGGAGATACGCAGTATTTT.

The chain employs TRBV6-1 and TRBJ1-6; TRBD1 is a possible D gene (6 bases). Germline loops: CDR1 MNHNS, CDR2 SASEGT. V lost 1 base, J lost 0 bases, and 13 bases lay in between. The CDR3 contains 18 residues. CDR3 sequence: CASSEENRASSYNSPLHF. The CDR3, as DNA: TGTGCCAGCAGTGAAGAGAACAGGGCTAGCTCCTATAATTCACCCCTCCACTTT.

The V gene is TRBV5-8, the J gene TRBJ1-5, with D unclear. CDR1 and CDR2 (germline): SGHTS, YDEGEE. V lost 2 bases and J 0 bases, leaving 15 bases between the germline ends. CDR3 size: 17 residues. The CDR3 is CASSFFIAQFSNQPQHF. The CDR3 DNA is TGTGCCAGCAGCTTCTTTATCGCACAGTTTAGCAATCAGCCCCAGCATTTT.

The genes are TRBV13 and TRBJ1-1, with D tentatively TRBD1 (5 bases). Germline assignment: CDR1 PRHDT and CDR2 FYEKMQ (reference sequence). This CDR3 has 13 residues. V was cut by 7 bases and J by 9 bases, with 18 bases left in between. In DNA form, the CDR3 reads TGTGCCAGCAAAAAAGAAGGGCAGGGTAAAGCTTTCTTT. Protein product: CASKKEGQGKAFF.

This clone showed up just a few times. The V and J genes are TRBV30 and TRBJ1-2; the match to TRBD1 covers 11 bases. Trimming at V came to 4 bases and at J to 7 bases, leaving 8 bases not matched to a gene. The germline gives CDR1 GTSNPN, CDR2 SVGIG (reference sequence). This CDR3 has 14 residues. The CDR3 coding sequence is TGTGCCTGGACTGGGGACAGGGGGAAAGGTGGCTACACCTTC. Amino acid sequence: CAWTGDRGKGGYTF.

The V and J genes are TRBV7-9 and TRBJ1-1; 9 positions match TRBD1. Germline CDR1 and CDR2: SEHNR and FQNEAQ (reference sequence). V trimming: 1 base; J trimming: 4 bases; junction bases outside the gene matches: 7. The CDR3 covers 16 residues. The CDR3 spells CASSLDGGQGVTEAFF. CDR3 sequence (DNA): TGTGCCAGCAGCTTAGATGGGGGACAGGGAGTCACTGAAGCTTTCTTT.